The 7 T cell receptor beta chains reported below all come from one sample, sequenced in a study of shared clonotypes between healthy human individuals (dated by TCRdb to between 2020 and 2021). Library prep was done by the immunoSEQ multiplex PCR assay. TCRdb holds this immuneACCESS table with in-frame rearrangements only. Some clones are missing; in checked studies, unresolved V genes explain under half, and the rest has no known cause. The sample table holds over 2 million clones, of which 85% to 95% were seen once. The ten largest make up 0.3% to 0.4% of the sample. Sequenced: naive CD4+ T cells from PBMCs. Per the publication, the cell subset or site label means: CD45RA+ positively selected. All receptors come from a man younger than 35 in good health. Some clones in this sample may be carry-over from other donors' samples.

The chain combines TRBV27 with TRBJ2-1, with D unclear. The germline gives CDR1 MNHEY, CDR2 SMNVEV (reference sequence). Trimming took off 3 bases at V and 8 bases at J, with 11 bases between the two ends. The CDR3 covers 13 residues. CDR3 sequence (DNA): TGTGCCAGCAGTTTGGAAGGGTTCGATGAGCAGTTCTTC. It specifies CASSLEGFDEQFF.

The chain joins TRBV11-2 to TRBJ2-1; a weak D match, TRBD1 (6 bases). V was pared by 3 bases and J by 4 bases, with 7 bases between. In germline, CDR1 is SGHAT, CDR2 FQNNGV. The CDR3 consists of 13 residues. CDR3 protein: CASSLRGYNEQFF. In nucleotides, the CDR3 is TGTGCCAGCAGCTTGAGGGGGTACAATGAGCAGTTCTTC.

The chain has TRBV5-1 and TRBJ2-5; 11 bases match TRBD1. The CDR3 is 16 amino acids. V was pared by 5 bases and J by 2 bases, with 8 bases of the junction left unmatched. CDR1 is SGHRS and CDR2 is YFSETQ in the germline V gene. The CDR3 spells CASSRPGTGGQETQYF. CDR3 coding DNA: TGCGCCAGCAGTCGCCCCGGGACAGGGGGGCAAGAGACCCAGTACTTC.

CDR3 in amino acids: CASSSGRVGGVALNTEAFF. The CDR3 DNA sequence: TGCGCCAGCAGCTCCGGTCGGGTCGGGGGCGTTGCCCTGAACACTGAAGCTTTCTTT. V is TRBV5-1 and J is TRBJ1-1, with D maybe TRBD1 (6 bases). There are 19 residues in the CDR3. The germline V and J ends were trimmed by 3 bases and 0 bases, with 24 bases remaining between them. From germline, CDR1 is SGHRS and CDR2 YFSETQ.

Written as DNA, the CDR3 is TGCGCCAGCAGCTTAATAGGGACAGGGAACACCGGGGAGCTGTTTTTT. It is translated as CASSLIGTGNTGELFF. The chain joins TRBV5-1 to TRBJ2-2, with TRBD1 matching over 8 bases. Losses at the gene ends were 2 bases for V and 1 base for J; bases not matched to a gene: 4. This CDR3 has 16 amino acids. CDR1 SGHRS and CDR2 YFSETQ come from the germline V gene.

This chain connects TRBV25-1 to TRBJ1-4; D gene ambiguous. The ends were cut back, 0 bases at V and 0 bases at J, with 8 bases in the middle. The CDR3 totals 16 residues. Germline V gene lookup returns CDR1 MGHDK and CDR2 SYGVNS. The CDR3 sequence is CASSEYGVATNEKLFF. CDR3 coding DNA: TGTGCCAGCAGTGAATACGGGGTCGCAACTAATGAAAAACTGTTTTTT. Together with reference TRBV25-1 and TRBJ1-4, the CDR3 gives the full variable domain: EADIYQTPRYLVIGTGKKITLECSQTMGHDKMYWYQQDPGMELHLIHYSYGVNSTEKGDLSSESTVSRIRTEHFPLTLESARPSHTSQYLCASSEYGVATNEKLFFGSGTQLSVL.

V is TRBV4-2 and J is TRBJ2-7; no clear D gene. The CDR3 is 12 amino acids. The V gene lost 8 bases and the J gene lost 7 bases, with 15 bases spanning the gap. Germline V gene sequence: CDR1 LGHNA, CDR2 YNFKEQ. This CDR3 is CASEGQLGEQYF. CDR3 DNA sequence: TGTGCCAGCGAAGGCCAACTTGGGGAGCAGTACTTC.